These 30 T cell receptor beta chains share one sample of origin, sequenced in a study of OX40 agonist ivuxolimab in advanced cancers. Sequencing used immunoSEQ multiplex PCR; TCRdb keeps in-frame clones, though not all of them. The sample has about 77,000 clones, around 90% seen once. The sequencing here drew on CD4+ or CD8+ T cells sorted from blood, taken in a trial of the OX40 agonist ivuxolimab. These TCRs come from an adult with an advanced solid tumor such as melanoma, head and neck, liver or kidney cancer.

Within the sample, this clone is large. In DNA form, the CDR3 reads TGTGCCAGCGACGTGGGAAGTAATGAATATGGCTACACCTTC. The encoded protein is CASDVGSNEYGYTF. The gene calls are TRBV28 and TRBJ1-2; D unresolved. V was trimmed by 8 bases and J by 5 bases, leaving 18 bases between them. The CDR3 is 14 residues long. Per the germline V gene, CDR1 is MDHEN and CDR2 is SYDVKM.

V gene TRBV2 combines with J gene TRBJ2-3; D remains ambiguous. Germline loops: CDR1 SNHLY, CDR2 FYNNEI. The CDR3 length is 15 residues. Deletions cut 4 bases from V and 2 bases from J, with 13 bases between. As DNA, the CDR3 is TGTGCCAGCAGTGGCTCACACGCAAACACAGATACGCAGTATTTT. As protein: CASSGSHANTDTQYF.

This clone appeared once. The CDR3 DNA reads as TGTGCCAGCAGCCGAGCGGACAGGGGTGGGTACGAGCAGTACTTC. Its translation: CASSRADRGGYEQYF. The chain employs TRBV6-6 and TRBJ2-7, with 9 bases lining up with TRBD1. Germline CDR1 reads MNHNY; CDR2 reads SVGAGI (reference sequence). The length of the CDR3 is 15 residues. V lost 6 bases and J lost 4; bases outside the gene matches: 10.

This clone was found once. The chain combines TRBV11-3 with TRBJ2-2, with 7 bases aligning to TRBD1. CDR1 is SGHNT, CDR2 YENEEA, per germline. CDR3 size: 15 residues. V was pared by 5 bases and J by 3 bases, with 6 bases of the junction left unmatched. The CDR3 nucleotides are TGTGCCAGCAGCACCCGGACAGGAGACACCGGGGAGCTGTTTTTT. The encoded protein is CASSTRTGDTGELFF.

V is TRBV7-2 and J is TRBJ2-1; 13 nucleotides align to TRBD2. Germline values: CDR1 SGHTA, CDR2 FQGNSA. The CDR3 has 15 residues. The V segment lost 6 bases and the J segment 7 bases; nucleotides outside the gene matches: 6. CDR3 region: CASRSTSGRPNEQFF. The CDR3, as DNA: TGTGCCAGCAGGTCGACTAGCGGGAGGCCTAATGAGCAGTTCTTC.

The V gene is TRBV19, the J gene TRBJ1-4; D perhaps matches TRBD1 (6 bases). The germline CDR1 and CDR2 sequences are LNHDA and SQIVND (reference sequence). The CDR3 has 14 amino acids. Deletions cut 3 bases from V and 8 bases from J, with 13 bases between. This chain's CDR3 is CASSMGARTEKLFF. The DNA for the CDR3 is TGTGCCAGTAGTATGGGGGCGCGGACCGAAAAACTGTTTTTT.

The chain carries TRBV6-5 and TRBJ2-3, with 7 bases aligning to TRBD2. Germline V CDR1 and CDR2: MNHEY, SVGAGI. The CDR3 covers 15 residues. Losses at the gene ends were 9 bases for V and 0 bases for J; bases not matched to a gene: 9. The CDR3 DNA is TGTGCCAGTCGTACGAGCGGGACTAGCACAGATACGCAGTATTTT. Its protein product is CASRTSGTSTDTQYF.

This clone was detected only a few times. This chain uses TRBV18 with TRBJ1-5; unclear D gene. V lost 0 bases and J lost 11, with 11 bases in between. CDR3 length equals 13 residues. CDR1 KGHSH and CDR2 LQKENI come from the germline V gene. CDR3 nucleotide sequence: TGTGCCAGCTCACCACCTGACGGATTCGCCCAGCATTTT. This translates into CASSPPDGFAQHF. Drawing the rest from reference TRBV18 and TRBJ1-5, the complete variable domain is NAGVMQNPRHLVRRRGQEARLRCSPMKGHSHVYWYRQLPEEGLKFMVYLQKENIIDESGMPKERFSAEFPKEGPSILRIQQVVRGDSAAYFCASSPPDGFAQHFGDGTRLSIL.

The chain joins TRBV7-3 to TRBJ2-2; D is unresolved. CDR1 and CDR2 from the germline V gene are SGHTA and FQGTGA. The CDR3 runs 15 residues. The germline V and J ends were trimmed by 2 bases and 1 base, with 8 bases remaining between them. The CDR3 sequence is CASSLGRGNTGELFF. CDR3 in DNA: TGTGCCAGCAGCTTAGGAAGAGGGAACACCGGGGAGCTGTTTTTT.

The chain has TRBV6-5 and TRBJ2-7; the D is unclear. The length of the CDR3 is 12 residues. Germline CDR1 is MNHEY and CDR2 is SVGAGI. Trimming stripped 2 bases from V and 7 bases from J, with 9 bases between. CDR3 nucleotide sequence: TGTGCCAGCAGTTACGTAGCCCGTGAGCAGTACTTC. The encoded protein is CASSYVAREQYF.

The chain employs TRBV15 and TRBJ2-1; 11 bases are a match to TRBD2. In germline, CDR1 is LNHNV, CDR2 YYDKDF (reference sequence). The CDR3 runs 16 residues. V shed 0 bases, J shed 8 bases, and the junction held 6 bases outside the gene matches. The CDR3 spells CATSRDTSGSGDEQFF. In DNA, the CDR3 is TGTGCCACCAGCAGAGATACTAGCGGGAGCGGCGATGAGCAGTTCTTC. Using reference TRBV15 and TRBJ2-1 for the parts outside the CDR3, the full variable domain is DAMVIQNPRYQVTQFGKPVTLSCSQTLNHNVMYWYQQKSSQAPKLLFHYYDKDFNNEADTPDNFQSRRPNTSFCFLDIRSPGLGDTAMYLCATSRDTSGSGDEQFFGPGTRLTVL.

The chain carries TRBV7-3 and TRBJ2-3; D may correspond to TRBD1 or TRBD2 (7 bases each). The germline CDR1 and CDR2 sequences are SGHTA and FQGTGA. V gave up 5 bases and J gave up 3 bases, with 15 bases separating them. The CDR3 runs 15 residues. The CDR3 sequence is CASSPRQGGTDTQYF. In nucleotides, the CDR3 is TGTGCCAGCAGCCCGCGACAGGGAGGGACAGATACGCAGTATTTT.

The chain recombines TRBV27 with TRBJ2-7, with D tentatively TRBD1 or TRBD2 (6 bases each). Germline V gene lookup returns CDR1 MNHEY and CDR2 SMNVEV (reference sequence). The V gene lost 5 bases and the J gene lost 5 bases, with 16 bases spanning the gap. The CDR3 is 14 residues long. CDR3 DNA sequence: TGTGCCAGCAGTAGGGAGGCAGCAGGGGACGAGCAGTACTTC. Translating gives CASSREAAGDEQYF.

The chain is built from TRBV6-5 and TRBJ2-2; tentatively, D is TRBD2 (6 bases). The V gene lost 6 bases and the J gene lost 8 bases, with 10 bases spanning the gap. Germline V gene lookup returns CDR1 MNHEY and CDR2 SVGAGI. This CDR3 has 12 amino acids. In DNA form, the CDR3 reads TGTGCCAGCAGCGGGACTCCTGGGGAGCTGTTTTTT. Protein: CASSGTPGELFF.

This clone showed up just once. The chain employs TRBV9 and TRBJ1-6; D remains ambiguous. The V and J ends lost 4 bases and 1 base respectively, with 18 bases between them. Germline loops: CDR1 SGDLS, CDR2 YYNGEE. The CDR3 loop spans 18 amino acids. Here the CDR3 reads CASSPRLEGLSYNSPLHF. The CDR3 region has the DNA TGTGCCAGCAGCCCCCGCCTAGAAGGGTTATCCTATAATTCACCCCTCCACTTT.

V is TRBV10-1 and J is TRBJ2-1; 11 nucleotides align to TRBD2. Losses at the gene ends were 2 bases for V and 5 bases for J; bases not matched to a gene: 2. The CDR3 spans 15 residues. CDR1 WNHNN and CDR2 SYGVQD come from the germline V gene (reference sequence). The CDR3 nucleotides read TGCGCCAGCAGTGAGAAACTAGCGGGGGACAATGAGCAGTTCTTC. Protein sequence: CASSEKLAGDNEQFF.

V usage is TRBV5-1 and J usage is TRBJ1-6; 7 bases are shared with TRBD1. The CDR3 spans 16 residues. Germline CDR1 and CDR2: SGHRS and YFSETQ. V was pared by 7 bases and J by 0 bases, with 7 bases of the junction left unmatched. CDR3 coding DNA: TGCGCCAGCTCGGAGACAGGGAGCTCCTATAATTCACCCCTCCACTTT. Translation gives CASSETGSSYNSPLHF.

The rearrangement links TRBV5-1 to TRBJ2-1; 11 positions agree with TRBD2. CDR1 SGHRS and CDR2 YFSETQ come from the germline V gene. CDR3 length: 15 amino acids. V shed 4 bases and J 7 bases; nucleotides not matched to a gene: 7. The CDR3 loop is CASSATSGRGNEQFF. CDR3 sequence (DNA): TGCGCCAGCAGCGCTACTAGCGGGAGAGGGAATGAGCAGTTCTTC.

This chain joins TRBV30 and TRBJ1-2; no clear D. The CDR3 is made up of 13 amino acids. V dropped 3 bases and J dropped 2 bases, with 10 bases sitting between them. Germline lookup yields CDR1 GTSNPN and CDR2 SVGIG (reference sequence). CDR3 nucleotide sequence: TGTGCCTGGAGACAAGAGATCAACTATGGCTACACCTTC. Its protein product is CAWRQEINYGYTF.

The chain couples TRBV7-9 to TRBJ1-1, with unresolved D. V lost 5 bases and J 4 bases, leaving 14 bases between the germline ends. Germline lookup yields CDR1 SEHNR and CDR2 FQNEAQ (reference sequence). The CDR3 has 14 residues. CDR3 coding DNA: TGTGCCAGCAGCCCGACCACCTCGGGCACTGAAGCTTTCTTT. Translation gives CASSPTTSGTEAFF.

This sequence joins TRBV6-5 and TRBJ1-3; D possibly corresponds to TRBD1 (5 bases). The germline gives CDR1 MNHEY, CDR2 SVGAGI. The CDR3 loop spans 15 amino acids. V lost 6 bases and J lost 0, with 12 bases in between. CDR3 coding DNA: TGTGCCAGCAGAAACGGGGGGTCCTCTGGAAACACCATATATTTT. Encoded protein: CASRNGGSSGNTIYF.

J is TRBJ2-2 and V is TRBV28; 13 bases are shared with TRBD2. Unmatched junction bases numbered 7, after V lost 5 bases and J lost 4 bases. The germline gives CDR1 MDHEN, CDR2 SYDVKM. CDR3 length equals 17 residues. The CDR3 loop reads CASSLWTSGRPTGELFF. The CDR3 DNA follows: TGTGCCAGCAGTCTCTGGACTAGCGGGAGACCCACCGGGGAGCTGTTTTTT.

This clone occurred a few times. CDR3 protein: CASGVGSHQPQHF. The CDR3 bases are TGTGCCAGCGGGGTTGGGTCTCACCAGCCCCAGCATTTT. This chain joins TRBV28 and TRBJ1-5; D is undetermined. The V gene lost 8 bases and the J gene lost 7 bases, with 15 bases spanning the gap. The germline V gene has CDR1 MDHEN and CDR2 SYDVKM. The CDR3 length is 13 residues.

The rearrangement links TRBV6-5 to TRBJ2-7; 8 bases are a match to TRBD1. Germline V gene lookup returns CDR1 MNHEY and CDR2 SVGAGI. The CDR3 extends over 15 amino acids. The trim removed 2 bases at V and 4 bases at J, leaving 7 bases unmatched. The CDR3 region is CASSYGAGGRYEQYF. CDR3 in DNA: TGTGCCAGCAGTTACGGGGCAGGGGGCCGTTACGAGCAGTACTTC.

The chain is built from TRBV19 and TRBJ1-1, with D tentatively TRBD1 (6 bases). The CDR3 runs 15 residues. Germline CDR1 LNHDA, CDR2 SQIVND (reference sequence). Deletions cut 7 bases from V and 0 bases from J, with 15 bases between. This chain's CDR3 is CASKRTVYMNTEAFF. The CDR3 DNA is TGTGCCAGTAAGAGGACAGTGTACATGAACACTGAAGCTTTCTTT. The full variable domain, its missing parts supplied by reference TRBV19 and TRBJ1-1, is DGGITQSPKYLFRKEGQNVTLSCEQNLNHDAMYWYRQDPGQGLRLIYYSQIVNDFQKGDIAEGYSVSREKKESFPLTVTSAQKNPTAFYLCASKRTVYMNTEAFFGQGTRLTVV.

The chain employs TRBV5-8 and TRBJ2-6; D perhaps matches TRBD1 (6 bases). V was shortened by 2 bases and J by 2 bases, with 11 bases between the two germline ends. The CDR3 runs to 16 residues. Germline V gives CDR1 SGHTS, CDR2 YDEGEE. The CDR3 bases are TGTGCCAGCAGCTTTTTTGGGGGCCCTGGGGCCAACGTCCTGACTTTC. Translation: CASSFFGGPGANVLTF. Variable domain in full (rest from reference TRBV5-8 and TRBJ2-6): EAGVTQSPTHLIKTRGQQATLRCSPISGHTSVYWYQQALGLGLQFLLWYDEGEERNRGNFPPRFSGRQFPNYSSELNVNALELEDSALYLCASSFFGGPGANVLTFGAGSRLTVL.

The V and J genes are TRBV12-5 and TRBJ2-2, with D unresolved. This CDR3 comprises 15 residues. The germline CDR1 and CDR2 sequences are LGHNT and FRNRAP. Trimming stripped 1 base from V and 3 bases from J, with 9 bases between. CDR3 in amino acids: CASGLGVSHTGELFF. The CDR3 DNA reads as TGTGCTAGTGGTTTGGGGGTTTCCCACACCGGGGAGCTGTTTTTT.

This clone was seen only a few times. This chain joins TRBV4-1 and TRBJ1-5, with unresolved D. The CDR3 is 13 amino acids. Trimming took 8 bases from V and 2 from J, leaving 10 bases between them. Germline assignment: CDR1 MGHRA and CDR2 YSYEKL. CDR3 bases: TGCGCCAGCGGGATATACGGCAATCAGCCCCAGCATTTT. This encodes CASGIYGNQPQHF.

This rearrangement joins TRBV19 to TRBJ2-4, with 7 bases aligning to TRBD1. The CDR3 has 14 residues. Germline CDR1 LNHDA, CDR2 SQIVND (reference sequence). J lost 4 bases, V lost 9 bases, and 9 bases had no gene match. The DNA for the CDR3 is TGTGCCAGCGCGCGAGGGACAGAAAAAAACATTCAGTACTTC. Protein: CASARGTEKNIQYF.

The gene calls are TRBV9 and TRBJ1-3; D possibly corresponds to TRBD1 (5 bases). CDR1 is SGDLS and CDR2 is YYNGEE in the germline V gene. This CDR3 spans 16 amino acids. V shed 2 bases and J shed 1 base, with 13 bases lying between them. CDR3 sequence: CASSVAGAFSGNTIYF. CDR3 in DNA: TGTGCCAGCAGCGTCGCTGGGGCCTTTTCTGGAAACACCATATATTTT.